This T cell receptor beta chain comes out of a study of T-cell memory formation after mild COVID-19. This clonotype was picked up a small number of times. Its antigen is unidentified. Germline loops: CDR1 SEHNR, CDR2 FQNEAQ (reference sequence). V was cut by 3 bases and J by 3 bases, with 20 bases left in between. The CDR3 totals 17 residues. General study points: Confirmation of SARS-CoV-2 specificity was lacking for second-wave clones peaking day 37. There was a balanced CD4/CD8 profile in clones contracting day 15 to 85, and later expanders leaned CD4+. Within pre-infection memory, some responding clones were found, suggesting cross-reactive memory joined.

5'RACE, which relied on constant-segment primers, yielded TCR alpha and TCR beta cDNA libraries carrying sample barcodes and UMIs. Each CDR3 protein is one row after TCRdb ran MiXCR on the 5' RACE reads. This table has fewer than 90,000 distinct CDR3 sequences, roughly 13% appearing once. The J gene is TRBJ1-2, the V gene TRBV7-9; D remains unclear. This clonotype was sampled from a man between 18 and 29 years old who had mild COVID-19 (a few samples of this study predate the infection). Cell type and time point are not known. The sequenced sample consisted of PBMCs or a T cell subset sorted from them (not recorded which). The CDR3 reads CASSFGEGRIGHYGYTF. CDR3 DNA: TGTGCCAGCAGCTTCGGCGAGGGTAGAATTGGGCACTATGGCTACACCTTC.